These 2 T cell receptor beta chains share one sample of origin, sequenced in a study of T-cell memory formation after mild COVID-19. TCRdb reanalysed the 5' RACE reads using MiXCR and keeps one entry per CDR3 protein. The data show approximately 500,000 distinct CDR3 sequences, about 23% seen once. The material sequenced was PBMCs or a T cell subset sorted from them (not recorded which). These receptors came from an adult woman who had mild COVID-19 (a few samples of this study predate the infection). Cell type and time point are not known.

This clonotype was observed a few times. J is TRBJ2-1 and V is TRBV4-2; D is unresolved. The CDR3 consists of 17 residues. Germline-derived CDR1 and CDR2 are LGHNA and YNFKEQ. V lost 0 bases and J lost 8, with 20 bases in between. Here the CDR3 DNA reads TGTGCCAGCAGCCAAGATGGTGGGATTGGAAGGAGCGATGAGCAGTTCTTC. It encodes CASSQDGGIGRSDEQFF.

The rearrangement links TRBV10-3 to TRBJ1-2; D gene unclear. CDR3 length: 12 amino acids. V lost 6 bases, J lost 4 bases, and 9 bases lay in between. Per the germline V gene, CDR1 is ENHRY and CDR2 is SYGVKD. CDR3 sequence (DNA): TGTGCCATCAGGGGAGAGGGCTATGGCTACACCTTC. Protein sequence: CAIRGEGYGYTF.